This entry lists 8 T cell receptor beta chains sequenced from one sample in a study of T-cell reconstitution after alpha-beta-depleted transplantation in children. During its preparation, the TCRbeta library received unique molecular identifiers. TCRdb passed the PCR reads through MiXCR, listing each CDR3 protein once. This table has over 300,000 distinct CDR3 sequences, 10% appearing once. This specimen consisted of PBMCs from the stem cell graft donor, obtained from the stem cell graft. The receptors were sampled from a human donor who donated a stem cell graft to a child with acute lymphoblastic leukemia.

This clonotype was seen many times. The rearrangement links TRBV7-9 to TRBJ2-7, with a weak D call TRBD1 (6 bases). The germline CDR1 and CDR2 sequences are SEHNR and FQNEAQ (reference sequence). Trimming cost V 5 bases and J 0 bases, with 20 bases left between them. This CDR3 is built from 17 residues. The CDR3 is CASSLGQPLADSYEQYF. CDR3 DNA: TGTGCCAGCAGCCTAGGACAGCCCCTCGCGGACTCCTACGAGCAGTACTTC.

The table lists this clonotype with many counts. V is TRBV3-1 and J is TRBJ2-6; 7 bases map to TRBD1. The germline V gene encodes CDR1 LGHDT and CDR2 YNNKEL (reference sequence). V dropped 4 bases and J dropped 4; count of bases not matched to a gene: 10. The CDR3 is 17 residues long. CDR3 nucleotides: TGTGCCAGCAGCCGCGGACAGGCCCTGAGAGGGGCCAACGTCCTGACTTTC. It translates to CASSRGQALRGANVLTF.

CDR3 sequence: CASSPPSGRGDTQYF. For the CDR3, the DNA is TGTGCCAGCAGCCCGCCTAGCGGGAGGGGGGATACGCAGTATTTT. The V gene is TRBV7-2, the J gene TRBJ2-3; 12 nucleotides match TRBD2. The CDR3 length is 15 residues. From germline, CDR1 is SGHTA and CDR2 FQGNSA. V lost 5 bases to trimming and J lost 6 bases; unmatched junction nucleotides: 6.

This clonotype came up many times. The chain couples TRBV27 to TRBJ1-5; D is uncertain. V lost 6 bases and J 1 base, leaving 7 bases between the germline ends. This CDR3 spans 13 amino acids. Germline V gene data show CDR1 as MNHEY and CDR2 as SMNVEV (reference sequence). The CDR3 sequence: CASRGASNQPQHF. CDR3 sequence (DNA): TGTGCCAGCAGAGGAGCCAGCAATCAGCCCCAGCATTTT.

This clonotype was detected ten times or more. The V and J genes are TRBV5-1 and TRBJ2-5; D is uncertain. The CDR3 is made up of 12 amino acids. V was shortened by 0 bases and J by 4 bases, with 4 bases between the two germline ends. Per the germline V gene, CDR1 is SGHRS and CDR2 is YFSETQ. CDR3 nucleotide sequence: TGCGCCAGCAGCTTGGCCTCAGAGACCCAGTACTTC. Translated: CASSLASETQYF.

This clonotype showed up just a few times. The chain links TRBV11-2 to TRBJ1-1; 10 positions match TRBD1. In germline, CDR1 is SGHAT, CDR2 FQNNGV. The J segment lost 0 bases and the V segment lost 6 bases, leaving 4 bases of the junction unmatched. The CDR3 spans 15 residues. The CDR3 is CASRDRGLMNTEAFF. CDR3 DNA sequence: TGTGCCAGCAGAGACAGGGGGCTGATGAACACTGAAGCTTTCTTT.

Only a few counts were recorded for this clonotype. The V and J genes are TRBV12-3 or TRBV12-4 and TRBJ2-3; a possible D gene is TRBD2 (6 bases). The CDR3 extends over 16 amino acids. V lost 6 bases and J 1 base, leaving 17 bases between the germline ends. CDR3 amino acids: CASRTSVSGGTDTQYF. In DNA, the CDR3 is TGTGCCAGCAGGACTTCGGTTAGCGGAGGCACAGATACGCAGTATTTT.

This clonotype has just a few counts. The rearrangement uses TRBV12-3 or TRBV12-4 and TRBJ2-7, with 11 bases aligning to TRBD2. This CDR3 spans 14 amino acids. The ends lost 7 bases at V and 3 bases at J; junction bases unmatched: 5. CDR3 loop: CASTWGLADYEQYF. For the CDR3, the DNA is TGTGCCAGCACCTGGGGACTAGCGGACTACGAGCAGTACTTC.